Presented here are 18 T cell receptor beta chains from one specimen sequenced in a study of T cells expressing NK-cell markers. Each CDR3 protein gets one entry in TCRdb, which reprocessed the 5' RACE reads and gives no DNA. This listing includes some 340,000 distinct CDR3 sequences. The specimen was blood T cells: a sorted CD56 or NKG2C T cell subset, CD4+ or CD8+ T cells, or bulk PBMC T cells (not recorded which). The receptors stem from a man between 18 and 69 years old in good health.

The gene calls are TRBV7-2 and TRBJ2-3; TCRdb's D call of TRBD1 is untestable without DNA. This CDR3 is 16 amino acids long. Per germline, CDR1 SGHTA and CDR2 FQGNSA. The CDR3 protein is CASSQGAGPRTDTQYF.

V and J are TRBV2 and TRBJ2-1; absent DNA, TCRdb's TRBD2 call cannot be checked. The CDR3 sequence is 16 residues long. Looked up from germline, CDR1 is SNHLY and CDR2 is FYNNEI. CDR3: CASKTLSGGAYNEQFF.

The rearrangement links TRBV11-1 to TRBJ2-6. The CDR3 contains 18 residues. Germline loops: CDR1 SGHAT, CDR2 FQDESV (reference sequence). The CDR3 sequence is CASSLVVVGNSGANVLTF.

The V and J genes are TRBV20-1 and TRBJ2-3; no DNA is available, so the TRBD1 call from TCRdb remains unchecked. This CDR3 comprises 14 residues. CDR1 DFQATT and CDR2 SNEGSKA come from the germline V gene (reference sequence). The CDR3 protein is CSVTAGAGGSTQYF.

V and J are TRBV20-1 and TRBJ1-1. Germline CDR1 is DFQATT and CDR2 is SNEGSKA (reference sequence). The CDR3 totals 15 residues. CDR3 sequence reads: CSARGGVGGGTEAFF.

This rearrangement joins TRBV28 to TRBJ2-7; TCRdb reports TRBD1, a call that lacks DNA to check it against. The V gene's germline CDR1 is MDHEN and CDR2 SYDVKM. The CDR3 is 14 amino acids. The CDR3 sequence is CASEGRTLTYEQYF.

The chain carries TRBV4-2 and TRBJ2-2. This CDR3 is 16 amino acids long. Germline CDR1 is LGHNA and CDR2 is YNFKEQ. CDR3 sequence reads: CASSSGGSVNTGELFF.

The rearrangement uses TRBV6-5 and TRBJ1-1; TCRdb outputs TRBD1, but without DNA this stays unchecked. This CDR3 spans 17 amino acids. In germline, CDR1 is MNHEY, CDR2 SVGAGI. The CDR3 sequence is CASSILGTFKMNTEAFF.

CDR3 sequence: CATSDTQGLATGELFF. J is TRBJ2-2 and V is TRBV24-1; TCRdb proposes TRBD1, but this gene call is untestable without DNA. The CDR3 consists of 16 residues. The germline V gene has CDR1 KGHDR and CDR2 SFDVKD.

V is TRBV20-1 and J is TRBJ2-7. The CDR3 consists of 13 residues. The V gene's germline CDR1 is DFQATT and CDR2 SNEGSKA (reference sequence). The CDR3 here is CSASGTSSYEQYF.

The gene calls are TRBV29-1 and TRBJ2-7; TCRdb outputs TRBD1, but without DNA this stays unchecked. CDR3 size: 13 residues. Looked up from germline, CDR1 is SQVTM and CDR2 is ANQGSEA. The CDR3 region is CSVVNPAFYEQYF.

The chain uses TRBV5-1 and TRBJ2-7; TCRdb designates TRBD2, a call that cannot be tested without DNA. The CDR3 sequence is 18 residues long. Germline lookup yields CDR1 SGHRS and CDR2 YFSETQ. The CDR3 sequence: CASSPSAGGYTFSYEQYF.

The chain is built from TRBV12-3 or TRBV12-4 and TRBJ2-1; TCRdb's D call, TRBD1, is unchecked because there is no DNA. The CDR3 contains 15 residues. The CDR3 spells CASSGTASSYNEQFF.

The chain combines TRBV5-1 with TRBJ1-1; the D gene TCRdb calls, TRBD1, cannot be checked with no DNA. The germline CDR1 and CDR2 sequences are SGHRS and YFSETQ. This CDR3 contains 16 residues. The CDR3 spells CASSYGTGRGGTEAFF.

The CDR3 sequence: CASTSPAANEKLFF. The chain links TRBV12-3 or TRBV12-4 to TRBJ1-4. This CDR3 has 14 residues.

The gene calls are TRBV20-1 and TRBJ2-3; lacking DNA, the TRBD1 call made by TCRdb goes unchecked. Germline V gives CDR1 DFQATT, CDR2 SNEGSKA (reference sequence). The CDR3 loop spans 14 amino acids. CDR3 sequence: CSAPGAGGRDTQYF.

The chain couples TRBV12-3 or TRBV12-4 to TRBJ2-2; TCRdb designates TRBD1, a call that cannot be tested without DNA. The CDR3 contains 15 residues. This CDR3 is CASRGRTGYTGELFF.

The chain employs TRBV30 and TRBJ2-1. CDR3 length: 15 residues. Per germline, CDR1 GTSNPN and CDR2 SVGIG (reference sequence). The CDR3 is CAWSVPPKGANEQFF.